A selection of T cell receptor beta chains follows, all from one sample in a study of shared clonotypes between healthy human individuals. Assay: immunoSEQ multiplex PCR; the TCRdb copy retains only in-frame clones and omits some. Of approximately 1,000,000 clones listed, roughly 77% are singletons. The sample consisted of memory CD4+ T cells from PBMCs. These receptors came from a young man in good health. Some clones in this sample may be carry-over from other donors' samples. CDR3s include the opening cysteine and the closing phenylalanine or tryptophan. D genes are given only for firm matches. Expanded clones get a size class; other rows say once, few or many, or leave the size out.

j_call | clone_size | cdr3_length | v_call | d_call | cdr3_aa | cdr3_nt
TRBJ2-7 | - | 14 | TRBV6-5 | TRBD1 | CASSYDRATYEQYF | TGTGCCAGCAGTTACGACAGGGCCACCTACGAGCAGTACTTC
TRBJ2-1 | - | 13 | TRBV10-3 | - | CAITGAGNDEQFF | TGTGCCATCACGGGCGCGGGCAACGATGAGCAGTTCTTC
TRBJ2-2 | - | 15 | TRBV4-1 | TRBD1 | CASSDWTGNTGELFF | TGCGCCAGCAGCGATTGGACAGGGAACACCGGGGAGCTGTTTTTT
TRBJ2-3 | once | 12 | TRBV7-3 | - | CASRPRADTQYF | TGTGCCAGCAGGCCCCGGGCAGATACGCAGTATTTT
TRBJ2-2 | - | 15 | TRBV7-3 | - | CASSSGRTHTGELFF | TGTGCCAGCAGCTCCGGCAGGACCCACACCGGGGAGCTGTTTTTT
TRBJ2-3 | few | 15 | TRBV9 | TRBD1 | CASSKITGGSGTQYF | TGTGCCAGCAGCAAAATTACAGGGGGGAGTGGTACGCAGTATTTT
TRBJ2-7 | many | 13 | TRBV7-2 | TRBD1 | CASSLVSGDRASF | TGTGCCAGCAGCTTAGTTTCGGGGGACAGGGCGAGCTTC
TRBJ1-2 | - | 15 | TRBV5-1 | - | CASSTGDAGTQGYTF | TGCGCCAGCAGCACGGGAGACGCCGGGACCCAGGGCTACACCTTC
TRBJ1-5 | - | 16 | TRBV7-8 | - | CASSSAAAWGNQPQHF | TGTGCCAGCAGCTCAGCTGCAGCGTGGGGCAATCAGCCCCAGCATTTT
TRBJ2-7 | - | 16 | TRBV18 | - | CASSPGDLQSSYEQYF | TGTGCCAGCTCACCCGGGGATCTTCAGAGCTCCTACGAGCAGTACTTC
TRBJ1-2 | - | 16 | TRBV12-5 | - | CASGLVLGAVGYGYTF | TGTGCTAGTGGTTTGGTACTGGGAGCTGTAGGGTATGGCTACACCTTC
TRBJ2-1 | - | 15 | TRBV9 | TRBD1 | CASSPPGTGGGEQFF | TGTGCCAGCAGCCCACCCGGGACAGGGGGAGGTGAGCAGTTCTTC
TRBJ2-7 | once | 14 | TRBV4-2 | - | CASSQSRRPDEQYF | TGTGCCAGCAGCCAAAGTCGACGTCCGGACGAGCAGTACTTC
TRBJ2-5 | - | 16 | TRBV29-1 | - | CSVEPLPVGAGETQYF | TGCAGCGTTGAACCCCTACCCGTGGGGGCGGGAGAGACCCAGTACTTC
TRBJ2-2 | - | 12 | TRBV6-5 | - | CASRGNTGELFF | TGTGCCAGCCGTGGTAACACCGGGGAGCTGTTTTTT
TRBJ1-1 | - | 14 | TRBV7-9 | TRBD1 | CASSLSGGEAEAFF | TGTGCCAGCAGCTTATCAGGGGGGGAGGCTGAAGCTTTCTTT
TRBJ1-2 | - | 15 | TRBV5-1 | TRBD1 | CASSSDGQGPQGYTF | TGCGCCAGCAGCTCCGACGGACAGGGGCCGCAAGGCTACACCTTC
TRBJ1-2 | - | 13 | TRBV7-9 | - | CASSLASTYGYTF | TGTGCCAGCAGCTTAGCGTCGACCTATGGCTACACCTTC
TRBJ1-1 | - | 13 | TRBV7-9 | - | CASSFTANTEAFF | TGTGCCAGCAGCTTTACAGCTAACACTGAAGCTTTCTTT
TRBJ1-1 | - | 13 | TRBV5-1 | - | CASSEKGRTEAFF | TGCGCCAGCAGTGAAAAGGGAAGGACTGAAGCTTTCTTT
TRBJ2-5 | - | 15 | TRBV6-5 | - | CASMLAGGRQETQYF | TGTGCCAGCATGCTGGCAGGGGGGCGGCAAGAGACCCAGTACTTC
TRBJ2-3 | - | 13 | TRBV6-5 | - | CASSYGYAGGQYF | TGTGCCAGCAGTTACGGCTACGCAGGCGGGCAGTATTTT
TRBJ2-3 | - | 14 | TRBV29-1 | - | CSVRPSTNTDTQYF | TGCAGCGTCAGACCTTCCACTAACACAGATACGCAGTATTTT
TRBJ1-1 | few | 13 | TRBV25-1 | - | CASRRTVNTEAFF | TGTGCCAGCCGTCGGACGGTGAACACTGAAGCTTTCTTT
TRBJ1-5 | - | 14 | TRBV7-2 | - | CASSWDTSNQPQHF | TGTGCCAGCAGCTGGGACACAAGCAATCAGCCCCAGCATTTT
TRBJ2-3 | many | 15 | TRBV29-1 | - | CSASNPGGFTDTQYF | TGCAGCGCCTCCAACCCGGGTGGGTTCACAGATACGCAGTATTTT
TRBJ1-4 | - | 14 | TRBV5-1 | TRBD1 | CASSRDRPDEKLFF | TGCGCCAGCAGCAGGGACAGGCCGGATGAAAAACTGTTTTTT
TRBJ2-2 | - | 13 | TRBV5-1 | - | CASNAVGARRLFF | TGCGCCAGCAATGCGGTGGGGGCGAGGAGGCTGTTTTTT
TRBJ2-5 | - | 13 | TRBV4-1 | TRBD1 | CASSQPGQGTQYF | TGCGCCAGCAGCCAACCCGGACAGGGGACCCAGTACTTC
TRBJ1-2 | - | 15 | TRBV18 | - | CASSPSGDSGIGYTF | TGTGCCAGCTCACCGTCCGGGGACTCAGGGATCGGCTACACCTTC